These 13 T cell receptor beta chains were sequenced from one sample in a study of beta chain features in type 1 diabetes. The study's findings and limits: For Type 1 diabetes patients, all four CD4+ subsets carried TCRB CDR3s that were moderately but significantly shorter.

The authors reverse transcribed all of the isolated RNA, so sequencing captured expressed TCRB transcripts. This table comes from immunoSEQ multiplex PCR, and its TCRdb copy is limited to in-frame clones, with some not included. This table holds about 340,000 clones, roughly 12% found once. No antigen is known for these receptors. Sequenced input: naive CD4+ T cells from blood. All receptors come from a woman younger than 35 with type 1 diabetes.

This chain links TRBV9 with TRBJ2-1, with 9 bases lining up with TRBD2. The junction had 5 bases not matched to a gene; V was cut back by 4 bases and J by 3 bases. CDR1 is SGDLS and CDR2 is YYNGEE in the germline V gene. The length of the CDR3 is 15 residues. The CDR3: CASSPTSGLYNEQFF. CDR3 bases: TGTGCCAGCAGCCCGACTAGCGGTCTCTACAATGAGCAGTTCTTC. Complete variable domain (other parts from reference TRBV9 and TRBJ2-1): DSGVTQTPKHLITATGQRVTLRCSPRSGDLSVYWYQQSLDQGLQFLIQYYNGEERAKGNILERFSAQQFPDLHSELNLSSLELGDSALYFCASSPTSGLYNEQFFGPGTRLTVL.

This clone was seen a few times. The chain carries TRBV18 and TRBJ1-2; TRBD1 matches at 7 bases. Trimming took 0 bases from V and 5 from J; bases not matched to a gene: 6. CDR3 length: 15 residues. CDR1 KGHSH and CDR2 LQKENI come from the germline V gene. The CDR3 bases are TGTGCCAGCTCACCACCCTACGGGACAGTTTATGGCTACACCTTC. Residues: CASSPPYGTVYGYTF.

This clone was found a few times. This chain uses TRBV6-5 with TRBJ1-1; maybe TRBD1 (5 bases). From germline, CDR1 is MNHEY and CDR2 SVGAGI. The CDR3 loop spans 16 amino acids. Deletions cut 2 bases from V and 7 bases from J, with 20 bases between. CDR3 sequence: CASSYRRTQGEGEAFF. The CDR3 nucleotides are TGTGCCAGCAGTTACCGTCGGACACAAGGGGAAGGTGAAGCTTTCTTT.

This chain links TRBV5-1 with TRBJ2-5; TRBD2 is a possible D gene (5 bases). Germline lookup yields CDR1 SGHRS and CDR2 YFSETQ. The V and J ends lost 4 bases and 2 bases respectively, with 15 bases between them. The length of the CDR3 is 15 residues. CDR3 DNA sequence: TGCGCCAGCAGCCTCGGAGGCGGATTGCAAGAGACCCAGTACTTC. It translates to CASSLGGGLQETQYF.

Only a few counts were recorded for this clone. The chain combines TRBV7-2 with TRBJ1-5, with a tentative D call TRBD1 (6 bases). Germline CDR1 SGHTA, CDR2 FQGNSA. The V end was cut by 5 bases, the J end by 7 bases, with 12 bases between. The CDR3 totals 13 residues. In DNA form, the CDR3 reads TGTGCCAGCAGCCAAGAGACAGGCCAGCCCCAGCATTTT. Translated, it gives CASSQETGQPQHF.

This clone has only a few counts. The genes are TRBV5-1 and TRBJ1-4; weak D call: TRBD1 (6 bases). This CDR3 has 15 amino acids. V dropped 1 base and J dropped 7 bases, with 14 bases sitting between them. The germline gives CDR1 SGHRS, CDR2 YFSETQ. The CDR3 DNA sequence: TGCGCCAGCAGCTTGAGGCCAGGGGCTATTGAAAAACTGTTTTTT. Protein product: CASSLRPGAIEKLFF.

This clone was seen only a few times. This rearrangement joins TRBV11-2 to TRBJ2-3; possible D gene TRBD2, 6 bases. This CDR3 contains 16 residues. Germline V CDR1 and CDR2: SGHAT, FQNNGV. V lost 7 bases, J lost 1 base, and 18 bases lay in between. CDR3: CASTLRRDGGTDTQYF. The CDR3, as DNA: TGTGCCAGCACCCTAAGGCGGGATGGGGGCACAGATACGCAGTATTTT.

This clone showed up just a few times. This sequence joins TRBV19 and TRBJ2-5; TRBD1 is a possible D gene (6 bases). V lost 4 bases, J lost 4 bases, and 19 bases lay in between. Germline CDR1 LNHDA, CDR2 SQIVND (reference sequence). The CDR3 covers 16 residues. CDR3 loop: CASSNQGHPRGETQYF. Here the CDR3 DNA reads TGTGCCAGTAGTAACCAGGGACACCCACGGGGAGAGACCCAGTACTTC.

The CDR3 region is CASSTQGNTEAFF. DNA for the CDR3: TGTGCCAGCAGTACACAGGGGAACACTGAAGCTTTCTTT. This chain joins TRBV6-6 and TRBJ1-1; possibly TRBD1 for D (6 bases). Per the germline V gene, CDR1 is MNHNY and CDR2 is SVGAGI (reference sequence). Deletions cut 5 bases from V and 1 base from J, with 8 bases between. The CDR3 has 13 amino acids.

This clone was found a few times. This rearrangement joins TRBV10-3 to TRBJ1-1; weak D call: TRBD1 (6 bases). This CDR3 contains 13 residues. CDR1 and CDR2 from the germline V gene are ENHRY and SYGVKD. The V end was cut by 8 bases, the J end by 1 base, with 11 bases between. CDR3 residues: CAILQGKNTEAFF. Written as DNA, the CDR3 is TGTGCCATCCTACAGGGAAAGAACACTGAAGCTTTCTTT.

This clone was observed a few times. The chain recombines TRBV7-9 with TRBJ1-2; no clear D. CDR1 and CDR2 (germline): SEHNR, FQNEAQ (reference sequence). The CDR3 runs to 15 residues. The V end was cut by 3 bases, the J end by 0 bases, with 11 bases between. The CDR3 reads CASSFGLISNYGYTF. CDR3 sequence (DNA): TGTGCCAGCAGCTTTGGACTAATCTCTAACTATGGCTACACCTTC.

Written as DNA, the CDR3 is TGTGCCAGCAGGAGGCGGGGCACAGATACGCAGTATTTT. Translated, it gives CASRRRGTDTQYF. The chain is built from TRBV5-6 and TRBJ2-3; D possibly corresponds to TRBD2 (5 bases). The V gene's germline CDR1 is SGHDT and CDR2 YYEEEE. The CDR3 contains 13 residues. Trimming shortened V by 5 bases and J by 1 base, and 8 bases separated the two germline ends.

This chain uses TRBV11-2 with TRBJ2-1; TRBD2 matches 8 bases. Unmatched junction bases numbered 7, after V lost 6 bases and J lost 0 bases. CDR3 size: 16 residues. CDR1 SGHAT and CDR2 FQNNGV come from the germline V gene. Here the CDR3 DNA reads TGTGCCAGCAGAACTATTAGCGGGGCCTCCTACAATGAGCAGTTCTTC. Protein: CASRTISGASYNEQFF. Combining the CDR3 with reference TRBV11-2 and TRBJ2-1 gives the whole variable domain EAGVAQSPRYKIIEKRQSVAFWCNPISGHATLYWYQQILGQGPKLLIQFQNNGVVDDSQLPKDRFSAERLKGVDSTLKIQPAKLEDSAVYLCASRTISGASYNEQFFGPGTRLTVL.